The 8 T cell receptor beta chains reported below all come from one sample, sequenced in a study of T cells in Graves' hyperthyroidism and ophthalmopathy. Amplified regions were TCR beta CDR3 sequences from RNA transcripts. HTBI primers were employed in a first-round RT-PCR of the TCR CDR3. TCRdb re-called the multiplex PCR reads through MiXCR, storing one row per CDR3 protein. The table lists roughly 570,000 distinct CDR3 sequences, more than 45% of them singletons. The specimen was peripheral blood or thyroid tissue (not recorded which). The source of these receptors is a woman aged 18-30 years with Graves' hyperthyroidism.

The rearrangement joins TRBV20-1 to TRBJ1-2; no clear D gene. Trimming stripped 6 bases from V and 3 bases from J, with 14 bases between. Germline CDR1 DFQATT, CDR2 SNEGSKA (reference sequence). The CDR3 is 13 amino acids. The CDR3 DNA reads TGCAGTGCGAGACCGGCCGGAGACTATGGCTACACCTTC. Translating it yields CSARPAGDYGYTF.

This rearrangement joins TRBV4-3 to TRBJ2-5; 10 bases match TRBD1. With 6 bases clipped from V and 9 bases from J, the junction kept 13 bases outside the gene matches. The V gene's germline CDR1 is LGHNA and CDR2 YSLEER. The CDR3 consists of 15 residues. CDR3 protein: CASRPTGGKAQPQYF. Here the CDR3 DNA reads TGCGCCAGCAGGCCGACAGGGGGCAAGGCGCAGCCCCAGTACTTC.

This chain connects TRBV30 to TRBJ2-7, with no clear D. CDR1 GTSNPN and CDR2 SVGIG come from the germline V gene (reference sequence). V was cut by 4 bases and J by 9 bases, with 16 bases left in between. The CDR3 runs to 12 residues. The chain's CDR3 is CAWTRRYGRQYF. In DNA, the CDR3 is TGTGCCTGGACCAGACGGTATGGTCGGCAGTACTTC.

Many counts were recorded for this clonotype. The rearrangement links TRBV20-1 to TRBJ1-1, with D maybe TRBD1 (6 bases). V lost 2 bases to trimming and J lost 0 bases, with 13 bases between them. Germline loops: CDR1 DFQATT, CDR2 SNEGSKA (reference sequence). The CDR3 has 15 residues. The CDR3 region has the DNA TGCAGTGCTAGAACACAGGGATCTATGAACACTGAAGCTTTCTTT. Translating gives CSARTQGSMNTEAFF.

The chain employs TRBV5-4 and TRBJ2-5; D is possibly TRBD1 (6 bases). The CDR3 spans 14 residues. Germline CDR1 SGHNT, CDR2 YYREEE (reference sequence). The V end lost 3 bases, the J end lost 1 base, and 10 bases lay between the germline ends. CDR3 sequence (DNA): TGTGCCAGCAGCTCGGCCAGGGGCCAAGAGACCCAGTACTTC. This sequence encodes CASSSARGQETQYF.

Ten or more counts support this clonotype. The CDR3 loop is CASSLSWDQPQHF. In DNA form, the CDR3 reads TGTGCCAGCAGCTTATCGTGGGATCAGCCCCAGCATTTT. The gene calls are TRBV7-9 and TRBJ1-5; D gene unclear. Trimming took off 2 bases at V and 5 bases at J, with 7 bases between the two ends. Germline CDR1 reads SEHNR; CDR2 reads FQNEAQ (reference sequence). The CDR3 runs 13 residues.

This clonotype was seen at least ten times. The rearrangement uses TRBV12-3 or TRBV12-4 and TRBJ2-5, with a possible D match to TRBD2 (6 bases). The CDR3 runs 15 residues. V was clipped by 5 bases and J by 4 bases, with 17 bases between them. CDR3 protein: CASSHRLELGETQYF. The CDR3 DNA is TGTGCCAGCAGTCACAGACTAGAGCTTGGAGAGACCCAGTACTTC.

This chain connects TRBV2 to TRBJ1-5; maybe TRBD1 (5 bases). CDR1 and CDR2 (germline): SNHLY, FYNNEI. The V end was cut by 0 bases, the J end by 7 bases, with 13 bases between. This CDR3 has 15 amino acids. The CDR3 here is CASSEAQGRGQPQHF. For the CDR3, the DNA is TGTGCCAGCAGTGAAGCTCAGGGCCGGGGGCAGCCCCAGCATTTT. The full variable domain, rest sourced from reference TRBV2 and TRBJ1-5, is EPEVTQTPSHQVTQMGQEVILRCVPISNHLYFYWYRQILGQKVEFLVSFYNNEISEKSEIFDDQFSVERPDGSNFTLKIRSTKLEDSAMYFCASSEAQGRGQPQHFGDGTRLSIL.